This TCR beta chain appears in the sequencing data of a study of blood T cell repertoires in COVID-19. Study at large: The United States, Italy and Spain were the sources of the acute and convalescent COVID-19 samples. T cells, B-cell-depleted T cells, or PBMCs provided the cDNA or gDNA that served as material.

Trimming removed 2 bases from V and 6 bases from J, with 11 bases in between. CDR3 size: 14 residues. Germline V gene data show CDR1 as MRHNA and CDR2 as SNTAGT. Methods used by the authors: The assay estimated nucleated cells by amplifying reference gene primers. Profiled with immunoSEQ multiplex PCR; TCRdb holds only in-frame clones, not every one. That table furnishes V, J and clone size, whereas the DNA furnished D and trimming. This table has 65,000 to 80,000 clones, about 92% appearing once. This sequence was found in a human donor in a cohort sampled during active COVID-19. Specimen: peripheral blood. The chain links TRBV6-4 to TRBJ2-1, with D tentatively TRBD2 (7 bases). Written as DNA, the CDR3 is TGTGCCAGCAGTGACAGGGGGGGTGGCAATGAGCAGTTCTTC. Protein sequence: CASSDRGGGNEQFF.